A selection of T cell receptor beta chains follows, all from one sample in a study of blood T cell repertoires in COVID-19. Using immunoSEQ multiplex PCR, the repertoire was profiled, and TCRdb retains in-frame clones only, with some absent. The data show roughly 250,000 clones, with about 90% seen just once and roughly 3.6% held by the top ten. Sequenced: peripheral blood. All receptors come from a woman in her 40s with acute or convalescent COVID-19. CDR3s leave out the opening cysteine and the closing phenylalanine or tryptophan. D genes are given only for firm matches. Size tells how often a clone was seen (once, few, many) or the class of an expanded clone, and some rows leave it out.

J gene	clone size	D gene	V gene	CDR3 protein
TRBJ2-2	NA	TRBD2	TRBV27	ASQRGAHTGELF
TRBJ2-5	NA	NA	TRBV4-1	ASSLNGPSGTQY
TRBJ2-2	NA	TRBD2	TRBV30	AWSVLLAGTGELF
TRBJ2-1	NA	NA	TRBV4-1	ASSQDEIRLSSYNEQF
TRBJ1-5	NA	NA	TRBV7-6	ASSERGGPQH
TRBJ1-1	NA	TRBD1	TRBV12-5	ASGGDRKMNTEAF
TRBJ1-2	NA	TRBD1	TRBV10-3	AISEFGQGDYGYT
TRBJ1-4	NA	NA	TRBV28	ASSSVGPNEKLF
TRBJ1-4	few	TRBD1	TRBV7-9	ASSSIKTGGGEKLF
TRBJ1-1	NA	NA	TRBV2	ASSVYNTEAF
TRBJ1-2	NA	TRBD1	TRBV6-5	ASSSWRGRDGYT
TRBJ1-1	NA	NA	TRBV14	ASSPRPTLNTEAF
TRBJ1-3	NA	NA	TRBV30	AWGMTGGGNTIY
TRBJ2-4	NA	NA	TRBV6-6	ASSRHRQARVDKNIQY
TRBJ1-5	NA	TRBD1	TRBV6-5	ASRGQGRNQPQH
TRBJ1-2	NA	TRBD1	TRBV10-3	AIRQGASYGYT
TRBJ2-6	NA	NA	TRBV5-1	ASSSGSLSGANVLT
TRBJ1-4	few	NA	TRBV7-7	ASSPIRNGGREKLF
TRBJ1-5	NA	NA	TRBV2	ASTEWGRVAQPQH
TRBJ1-1	NA	NA	TRBV14	ASSHKSRNTEAF
TRBJ2-4	NA	TRBD1	TRBV6-1	ASSDQGQGAWNIQY
TRBJ2-3	NA	NA	TRBV9	ASSVTMSTDTQY
TRBJ1-1	NA	NA	TRBV2	ASSEPRFYTEAF
TRBJ2-3	NA	TRBD1	TRBV6-1	ASSDWTGGPDTQY
TRBJ2-5	NA	TRBD2	TRBV6-5	ASRRGLLKETQY
TRBJ1-5	NA	NA	TRBV6-4	ASSEQADQPQH
TRBJ1-1	NA	NA	TRBV5-1	ASQTGGNTEAF
TRBJ1-2	NA	TRBD1	TRBV6-5	ATRTGYGYT
TRBJ1-1	NA	NA	TRBV5-1	ASSPASGGNTEAF
TRBJ1-1	few	NA	TRBV4-2	ASSQDHPGGGWGTEAF
TRBJ1-2	NA	TRBD1	TRBV4-2	ASSQSQGGYYGYT
TRBJ1-1	NA	NA	TRBV3-1/TRBV3-2	ASSPHHIANTEAF
TRBJ1-5	once	TRBD1	TRBV3-1/TRBV3-2	ASSQDGTGGQPQH
TRBJ1-3	NA	NA	TRBV6-5	ASSYRPGALRN
TRBJ2-6	NA	NA	TRBV4-2	ASSKDSSDNAGANVLT
TRBJ2-3	NA	NA	TRBV6-6	ASRRQEGTDTQY
TRBJ1-1	few	NA	TRBV7-2	ASRRGKGGTEAF
TRBJ2-3	NA	NA	TRBV6-5	ASSYSNRDTQY
TRBJ1-2	NA	TRBD1	TRBV19	ASSTTGVYGYT
TRBJ1-1	NA	NA	TRBV11-2	ASSLVSTGREAF
TRBJ1-1	NA	TRBD1	TRBV7-9	ASSLGTGFTEAF
TRBJ2-5	once	TRBD1	TRBV7-6	ASSQGVKETQY
TRBJ1-2	NA	TRBD1	TRBV19	ASSTSRDRDNYGYT
TRBJ1-2	NA	NA	TRBV6-1	ASSEGAAFYGYT
TRBJ1-1	NA	TRBD1	TRBV5-1	ASSLGTAMNTEAF
TRBJ1-5	NA	NA	TRBV15	ATSRDLGLNQPQH
TRBJ1-2	few	NA	TRBV5-1	ASSLVGTANYGYT
TRBJ1-6	once	NA	TRBV3-1/TRBV3-2	ASSQVSGDNSPLH
TRBJ2-3	NA	TRBD2	TRBV6-2/TRBV6-3	ASSLGGAETDTQY